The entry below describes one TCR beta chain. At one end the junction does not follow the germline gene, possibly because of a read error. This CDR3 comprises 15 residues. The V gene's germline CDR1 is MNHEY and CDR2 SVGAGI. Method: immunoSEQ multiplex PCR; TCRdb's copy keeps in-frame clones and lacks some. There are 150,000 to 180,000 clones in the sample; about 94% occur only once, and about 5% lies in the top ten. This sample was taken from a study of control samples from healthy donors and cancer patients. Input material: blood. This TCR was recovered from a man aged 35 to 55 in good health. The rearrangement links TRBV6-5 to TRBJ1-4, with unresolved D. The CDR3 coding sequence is TGTGCCAGCACTTACAAGGGAGCAACTAATGAAAAACTGTTTTTT. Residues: CASTYKGATNEKLFF.